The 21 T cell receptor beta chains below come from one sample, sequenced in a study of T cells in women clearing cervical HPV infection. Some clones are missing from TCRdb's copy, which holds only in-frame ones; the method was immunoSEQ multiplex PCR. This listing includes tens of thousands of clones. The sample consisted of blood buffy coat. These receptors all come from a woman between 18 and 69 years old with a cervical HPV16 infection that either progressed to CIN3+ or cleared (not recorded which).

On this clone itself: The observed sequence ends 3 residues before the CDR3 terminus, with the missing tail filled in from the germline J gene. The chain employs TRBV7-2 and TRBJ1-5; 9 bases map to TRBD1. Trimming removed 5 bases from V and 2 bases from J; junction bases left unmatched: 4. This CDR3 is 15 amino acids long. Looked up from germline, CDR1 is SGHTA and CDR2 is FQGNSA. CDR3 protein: CASSQQGAGNQPQHF. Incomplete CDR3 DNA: TGTGCCAGCAGCCAACAGGGGGCTGGCAATCAGCCC. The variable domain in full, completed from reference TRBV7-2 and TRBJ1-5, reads GAGVSQSPSNKVTEKGKDVELRCDPISGHTALYWYRQSLGQGLEFLIYFQGNSAPDKSGLPSDRFSAERTGGSVSTLTIQRTQQEDSAVYLCASSQQGAGNQPQHFGDGTRLSIL.

CDR3 region: CASLEGVADGYTF. The CDR3 DNA, read in part, is TGTGCCAGCTTGGAGGGGGTTGCTGATGGC. The V gene is TRBV18, the J gene TRBJ1-2, with a tentative D call TRBD1 (6 bases). From the germline J gene comes the end of the CDR3, since the read stops 3 residues before it. The V gene lost 7 bases and the J gene lost 6 bases, with 15 bases spanning the gap. Germline CDR1 and CDR2: KGHSH and LQKENI. This CDR3 is built from 13 residues.

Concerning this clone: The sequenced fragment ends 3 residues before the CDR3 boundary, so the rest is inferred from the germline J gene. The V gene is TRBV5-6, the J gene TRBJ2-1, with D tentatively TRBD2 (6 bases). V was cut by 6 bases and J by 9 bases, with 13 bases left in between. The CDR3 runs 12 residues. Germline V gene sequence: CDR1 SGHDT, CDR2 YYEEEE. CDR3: CASITRGFEQFF. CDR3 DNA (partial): TGTGCCAGCATTACTCGGGGGTTTGAG.

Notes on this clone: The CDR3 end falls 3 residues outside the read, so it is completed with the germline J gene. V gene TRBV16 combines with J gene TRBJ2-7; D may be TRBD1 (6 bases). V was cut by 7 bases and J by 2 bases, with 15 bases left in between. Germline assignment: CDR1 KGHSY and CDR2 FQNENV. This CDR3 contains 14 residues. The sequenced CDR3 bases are TGTGCCAGCACCTCTACAGGGCCCACCTACGAG. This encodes CASTSTGPTYE. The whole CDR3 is CASTSTGPTYEQYF.

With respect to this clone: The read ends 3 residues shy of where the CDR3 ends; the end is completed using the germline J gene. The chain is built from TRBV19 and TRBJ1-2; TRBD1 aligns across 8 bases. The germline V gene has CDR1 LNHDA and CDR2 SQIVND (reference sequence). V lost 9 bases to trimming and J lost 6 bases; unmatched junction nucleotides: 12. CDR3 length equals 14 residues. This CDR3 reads CASTAPGGFHGYTF. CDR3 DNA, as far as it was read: TGTGCCAGCACGGCTCCAGGGGGCTTCCATGGC.

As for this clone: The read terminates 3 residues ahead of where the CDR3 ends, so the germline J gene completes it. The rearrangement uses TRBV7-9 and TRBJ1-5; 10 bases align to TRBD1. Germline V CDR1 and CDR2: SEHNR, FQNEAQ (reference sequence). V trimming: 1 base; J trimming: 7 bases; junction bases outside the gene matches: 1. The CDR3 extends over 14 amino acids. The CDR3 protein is CASSLGGQGQPQHF. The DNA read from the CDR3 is TGTGCCAGCAGCTTAGGGGGACAGGGGCAGCCC. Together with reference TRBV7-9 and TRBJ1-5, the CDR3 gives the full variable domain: DTGVSQNPRHKITKRGQNVTFRCDPISEHNRLYWYRQTLGQGPEFLTYFQNEAQLEKSRLLSDRFSAERPKGSFSTLEIQRTEQGDSAMYLCASSLGGQGQPQHFGDGTRLSIL.

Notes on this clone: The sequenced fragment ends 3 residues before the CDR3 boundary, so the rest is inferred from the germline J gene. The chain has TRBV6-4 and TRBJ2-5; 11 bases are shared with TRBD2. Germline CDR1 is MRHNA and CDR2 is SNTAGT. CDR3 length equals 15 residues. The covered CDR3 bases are TGTGCCAGCAGTGACTCCCGACTAGCGGGAAGCACC. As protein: CASSDSRLAGST. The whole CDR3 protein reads CASSDSRLAGSTQYF.

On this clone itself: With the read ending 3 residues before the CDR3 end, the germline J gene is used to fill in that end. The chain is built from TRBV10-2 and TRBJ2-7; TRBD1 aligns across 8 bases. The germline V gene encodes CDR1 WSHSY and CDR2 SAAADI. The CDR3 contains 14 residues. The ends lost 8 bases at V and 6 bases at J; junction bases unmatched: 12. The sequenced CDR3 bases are TGCGCCAGCTCCCTAGGGACAGGTGGGAGCGAG. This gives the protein CASSLGTGGSE. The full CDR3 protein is CASSLGTGGSEQYF.

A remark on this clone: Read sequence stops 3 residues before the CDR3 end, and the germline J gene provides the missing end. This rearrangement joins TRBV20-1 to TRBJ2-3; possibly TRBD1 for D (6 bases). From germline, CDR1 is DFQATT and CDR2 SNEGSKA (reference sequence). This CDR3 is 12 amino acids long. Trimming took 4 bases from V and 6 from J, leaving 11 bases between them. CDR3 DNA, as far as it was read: TGCAGTGCTACCAGGGACACCGATACG. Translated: CSATRDTDT. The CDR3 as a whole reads CSATRDTDTQYF.

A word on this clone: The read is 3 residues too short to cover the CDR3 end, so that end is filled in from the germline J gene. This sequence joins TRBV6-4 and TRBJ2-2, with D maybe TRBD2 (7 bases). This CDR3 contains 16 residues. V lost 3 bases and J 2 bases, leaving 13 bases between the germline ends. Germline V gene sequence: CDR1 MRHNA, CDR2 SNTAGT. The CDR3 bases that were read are TGTGCCAGCAGTGAGGGGGGGGCAGATAACACCGGGGAG. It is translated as CASSEGGADNTGE. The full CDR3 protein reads CASSEGGADNTGELFF.

The CDR3 loop is CASSLVLRTDTQYF. The CDR3 DNA, read in part, is TGTGCCAGCAGCTTAGTCTTGCGTACGGATACG. The chain uses TRBV7-8 and TRBJ2-3, with D unclear. The read ends 3 residues early relative to the CDR3; the germline J gene fills the gap. Germline V lookup: CDR1 SGHVS, CDR2 FQNEAQ. Trimming shortened V by 1 base and J by 6 bases, and 11 bases separated the two germline ends. CDR3 length equals 14 residues.

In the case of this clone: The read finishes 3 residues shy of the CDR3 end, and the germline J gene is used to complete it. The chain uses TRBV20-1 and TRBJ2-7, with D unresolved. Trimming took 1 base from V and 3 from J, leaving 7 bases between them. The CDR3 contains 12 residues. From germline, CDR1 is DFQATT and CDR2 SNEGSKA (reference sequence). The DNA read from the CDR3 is TGCAGTGCTAGAGGTTTCGGCTACGAG. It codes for CSARGFGYE. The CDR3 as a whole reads CSARGFGYEQYF.

The part of the CDR3 DNA that was read is TGTGCCAGCAGTTACAGTACAGGGGAAGTAGCCAAAAACATT. It yields the protein CASSYSTGEVAKNI. The whole CDR3 reads CASSYSTGEVAKNIQYF. The chain combines TRBV3-1 (or the pseudogene TRBV3-2) with TRBJ2-4; the match to TRBD1 covers 7 bases. The CDR3 end falls 3 residues outside the read, so it is completed with the germline J gene. Germline trimming cut 6 bases from V and 0 bases from J; bases unmatched to any gene: 11. The CDR3 spans 17 residues. Germline CDR1 LGHDT, CDR2 YNNKEL (reference sequence).

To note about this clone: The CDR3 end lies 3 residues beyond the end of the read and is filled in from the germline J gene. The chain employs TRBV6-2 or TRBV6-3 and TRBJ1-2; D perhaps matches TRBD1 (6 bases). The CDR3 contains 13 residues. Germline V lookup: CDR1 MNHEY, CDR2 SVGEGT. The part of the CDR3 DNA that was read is TGTGCCAGCGGGGGGGCTGACTACAATGAC. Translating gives CASGGADYND. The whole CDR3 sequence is CASGGADYNDYTF.

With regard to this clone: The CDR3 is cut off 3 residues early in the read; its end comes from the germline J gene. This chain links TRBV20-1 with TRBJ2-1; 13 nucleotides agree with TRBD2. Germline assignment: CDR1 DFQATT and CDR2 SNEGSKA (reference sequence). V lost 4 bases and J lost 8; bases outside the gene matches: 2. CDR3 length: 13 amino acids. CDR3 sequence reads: CSAKGLAGYEQFF. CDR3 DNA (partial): TGCAGTGCTAAGGGACTAGCGGGGTATGAG.

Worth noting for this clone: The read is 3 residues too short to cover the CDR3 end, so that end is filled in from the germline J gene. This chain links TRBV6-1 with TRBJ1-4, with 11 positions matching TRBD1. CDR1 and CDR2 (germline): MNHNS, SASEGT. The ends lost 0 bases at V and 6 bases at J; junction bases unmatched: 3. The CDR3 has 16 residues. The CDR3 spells CASSEAEGQGDEKLFF. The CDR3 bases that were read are TGTGCCAGCAGTGAAGCGGAGGGACAGGGGGATGAAAAA.

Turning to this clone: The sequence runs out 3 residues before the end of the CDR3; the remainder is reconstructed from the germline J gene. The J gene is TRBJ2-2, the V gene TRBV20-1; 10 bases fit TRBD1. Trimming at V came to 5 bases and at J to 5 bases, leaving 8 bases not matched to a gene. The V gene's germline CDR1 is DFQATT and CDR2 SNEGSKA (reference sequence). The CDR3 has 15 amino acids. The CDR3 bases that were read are TGCAGTGCTGCGGGACAGGGGCCTCAGACCGGGGAG. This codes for CSAAGQGPQTGE. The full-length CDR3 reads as CSAAGQGPQTGELFF.

The CDR3 bases that were read are TGCAGTGCTAGACGGGACAGGGAGGGCAATCAGCCC. This translates into CSARRDREGNQP. The entire CDR3 reads CSARRDREGNQPQHF. The chain joins TRBV20-1 to TRBJ1-5, with TRBD1 matching over 9 bases. The read ends 3 residues shy of where the CDR3 ends; the end is completed using the germline J gene. This CDR3 spans 15 amino acids. V lost 2 bases and J lost 2; bases outside the gene matches: 4. The germline V gene encodes CDR1 DFQATT and CDR2 SNEGSKA (reference sequence).

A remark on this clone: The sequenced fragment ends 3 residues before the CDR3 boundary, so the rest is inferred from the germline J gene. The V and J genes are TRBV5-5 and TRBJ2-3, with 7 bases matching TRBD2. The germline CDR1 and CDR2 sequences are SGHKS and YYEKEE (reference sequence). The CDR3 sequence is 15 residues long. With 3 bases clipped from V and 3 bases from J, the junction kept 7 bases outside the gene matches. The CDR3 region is CASSWRTSLTDTQYF. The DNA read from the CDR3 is TGTGCCAGCAGCTGGAGGACTAGTCTGACAGATACG. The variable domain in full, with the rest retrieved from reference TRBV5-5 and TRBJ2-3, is DAGVTQSPTHLIKTRGQQVTLRCSPISGHKSVSWYQQVLGQGPQFIFQYYEKEERGRGNFPDRFSARQFPNYSSELNVNALLLGDSALYLCASSWRTSLTDTQYFGPGTRLTVL.

The CDR3 region is CASSIFEGQAGNTIYF. Incomplete CDR3 DNA: TGTGCCAGTAGTATTTTTGAGGGACAGGCTGGAAACACC. V and J are TRBV19 and TRBJ1-3; 8 bases are shared with TRBD1. The sequence runs out 3 residues before the end of the CDR3; the remainder is reconstructed from the germline J gene. Germline-derived CDR1 and CDR2 are LNHDA and SQIVND (reference sequence). CDR3 length: 16 amino acids. The J segment lost 2 bases and the V segment lost 3 bases, leaving 6 bases of the junction unmatched. The full variable domain, in which reference TRBV19 and TRBJ1-3 provide the parts outside the CDR3, is DGGITQSPKYLFRKEGQNVTLSCEQNLNHDAMYWYRQDPGQGLRLIYYSQIVNDFQKGDIAEGYSVSREKKESFPLTVTSAQKNPTAFYLCASSIFEGQAGNTIYFGEGSWLTVV.

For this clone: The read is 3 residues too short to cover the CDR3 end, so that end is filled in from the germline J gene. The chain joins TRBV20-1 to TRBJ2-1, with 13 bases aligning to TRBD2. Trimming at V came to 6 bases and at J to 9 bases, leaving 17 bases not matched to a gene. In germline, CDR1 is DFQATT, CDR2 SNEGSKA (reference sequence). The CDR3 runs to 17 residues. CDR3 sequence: CSASTSRLAGGLGEQFF. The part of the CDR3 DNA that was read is TGCAGTGCATCAACTTCACGACTAGCGGGGGGTTTAGGTGAG.